A single sample is the source of the 31 T cell receptor beta chains below, sequenced in a study of OX40 agonist ivuxolimab in advanced cancers. Generated by immunoSEQ multiplex PCR, the TCRdb table keeps only in-frame clones and is missing some. Of over 150,000 clones in the sample, 94% were seen once. The input for sequencing was CD4+ or CD8+ T cells sorted from blood, taken in a trial of the OX40 agonist ivuxolimab. The source is an adult with an advanced solid tumor such as melanoma, head and neck, liver or kidney cancer.

In this sample, this clone turned up once. The CDR3 loop reads CASSLDQVQPQHF. The CDR3 DNA reads as TGTGCCAGCAGCTTAGATCAGGTTCAGCCCCAGCATTTT. The chain carries TRBV11-2 and TRBJ1-5; D is uncertain. The CDR3 totals 13 residues. Germline V gives CDR1 SGHAT, CDR2 FQNNGV. The V end lost 0 bases, the J end lost 6 bases, and 6 bases lay between the germline ends.

V usage is TRBV28 and J usage is TRBJ1-2; D is ambiguous. Trimming stripped 4 bases from V and 0 bases from J, with 18 bases between. CDR3 length equals 17 residues. Per germline, CDR1 MDHEN and CDR2 SYDVKM. CDR3 region: CASSSPSPVGTNYGYTF. The CDR3 DNA reads as TGTGCCAGCAGTTCCCCCTCCCCCGTCGGGACTAACTATGGCTACACCTTC.

For the CDR3, the DNA is TGTGCCAGCAGTTTCCACCCGGGACAAAATTCACCCCTCCACTTT. Translated: CASSFHPGQNSPLHF. This chain joins TRBV25-1 and TRBJ1-6; D perhaps matches TRBD1 (6 bases). Per the germline V gene, CDR1 is MGHDK and CDR2 is SYGVNS. The CDR3 consists of 15 residues. The V gene lost 5 bases and the J gene lost 7 bases, with 15 bases spanning the gap.

The chain couples TRBV19 to TRBJ2-5, with a tentative D call TRBD1 (6 bases). Germline V CDR1 and CDR2: LNHDA, SQIVND (reference sequence). The CDR3 has 15 amino acids. V was clipped by 1 base and J by 8 bases, with 17 bases between them. CDR3 sequence (DNA): TGTGCCAGTAGTATAGGACAGGCGAATTCGGGAACCCAGTACTTC. Translated: CASSIGQANSGTQYF.

The J gene is TRBJ1-5, the V gene TRBV7-2; TRBD1 matches 10 bases. Germline V CDR1 and CDR2: SGHTA, FQGNSA. V gave up 1 base and J gave up 11 bases; unmatched junction bases: 5. This CDR3 comprises 14 residues. CDR3 DNA: TGTGCCAGCAGCTTAGATAGAGGGACAGGGGCCCAGCATTTT. Residues: CASSLDRGTGAQHF.

Comment on this clone: At one boundary the junction diverges from the germline segment, which might be a read error. The V gene is TRBV5-1, the J gene TRBJ2-7; 11 nucleotides line up with TRBD2. Germline V CDR1 and CDR2: SGHRS, YFSETQ. The CDR3 covers 20 residues. CDR3 DNA sequence: TGCGCCAGCAGCTTCGGCTTTAGCGGGGGGGCGCCTCTCCCAGGTTACGAGCAGCACTTC. Translated: CASSFGFSGGAPLPGYEQHF.

V usage is TRBV2 and J usage is TRBJ1-4; perhaps TRBD1 as D (6 bases). The germline gives CDR1 SNHLY, CDR2 FYNNEI. Trimming stripped 6 bases from V and 7 bases from J, with 18 bases between. The CDR3 has 15 residues. Written as DNA, the CDR3 is TGTGCCAGCAGCGGCGCAGGGGCCCCCCGTGAAAAACTGTTTTTT. Translated: CASSGAGAPREKLFF.

The chain couples TRBV5-1 to TRBJ2-1; a possible D gene is TRBD2 (5 bases). This CDR3 is built from 14 residues. Germline V gene data show CDR1 as SGHRS and CDR2 as YFSETQ. The V end was cut by 0 bases, the J end by 10 bases, with 14 bases between. The CDR3 reads CASSLDPGFAEQFF. DNA for the CDR3: TGCGCCAGCAGCTTGGATCCGGGGTTTGCGGAGCAGTTCTTC.

The chain is built from TRBV7-8 and TRBJ2-3; tentatively, D is TRBD2 (6 bases). Germline V CDR1 and CDR2: SGHVS, FQNEAQ. V was shortened by 5 bases and J by 9 bases, with 9 bases between the two germline ends. The CDR3 loop spans 11 amino acids. CDR3 region: CASSLGGTQYF. Written as DNA, the CDR3 is TGTGCCAGCAGCCTCGGAGGGACGCAGTATTTT.

The chain couples TRBV4-3 to TRBJ2-5; D may match TRBD1 or TRBD2 (7 bases each). Germline-derived CDR1 and CDR2 are LGHNA and YSLEER. V lost 4 bases and J lost 3, with 15 bases in between. This CDR3 region has 15 residues. CDR3 residues: CASSRGGTVKETQYF. DNA for the CDR3: TGCGCCAGCAGCCGGGGGGGGACAGTCAAAGAGACCCAGTACTTC.

V and J are TRBV7-3 and TRBJ1-2; D gene ambiguous. Trimming removed 5 bases at V and 0 bases at J, with 7 bases between. Germline assignment: CDR1 SGHTA and CDR2 FQGTGA. The CDR3 is 13 amino acids. The CDR3 DNA reads TGTGCCAGCAGCCCCCGACCTAACTATGGCTACACCTTC. Translated: CASSPRPNYGYTF. Using reference TRBV7-3 and TRBJ1-2 for the parts outside the CDR3, the full variable domain is GAGVSQTPSNKVTEKGKYVELRCDPISGHTALYWYRQSLGQGPEFLIYFQGTGAADDSGLPNDRFFAVRPEGSVSTLKIQRTERGDSAVYLCASSPRPNYGYTFGSGTRLTVV.

The chain uses TRBV12-5 and TRBJ2-5, with D possibly TRBD1 on 6 matching bases. The assigned J gene may be wrong: the sequence end matches TRBJ2-7 better. The CDR3 has 17 amino acids. Germline V CDR1 and CDR2: LGHNT, FRNRAP. DNA of the CDR3: TGTGCTAGTGGTTTGCTACCCGGAACAGGGATTAAGTACGAGCAGTACTTC. It encodes CASGLLPGTGIKYEQYF.

The chain employs TRBV18 and TRBJ1-3; 8 bases line up with TRBD1. CDR1 KGHSH and CDR2 LQKENI come from the germline V gene. Trimming took 2 bases from V and 0 from J; bases not matched to a gene: 6. The CDR3 is 17 residues long. The CDR3 spells CASSPRQGASSGNTIYF. CDR3 sequence (DNA): TGTGCCAGCTCACCAAGGCAGGGGGCTTCCTCTGGAAACACCATATATTTT.

The genes are TRBV6-5 and TRBJ2-2; perhaps TRBD1 as D (6 bases). V lost 6 bases to trimming and J lost 7 bases, with 12 bases between them. The CDR3 is 13 amino acids. Germline CDR1 reads MNHEY; CDR2 reads SVGAGI. The CDR3 sequence: CASSRDRLGELFF. The CDR3 coding sequence is TGTGCCAGCAGCCGCGACAGGCTCGGGGAGCTGTTTTTT.

This rearrangement joins TRBV5-6 to TRBJ1-4, with 8 nucleotides matching TRBD1. The CDR3 totals 12 residues. V shed 4 bases, J shed 12 bases, and the junction held 5 bases outside the gene matches. Germline loops: CDR1 SGHDT, CDR2 YYEEEE. The chain's CDR3 is CASSARGRELFF. The DNA of the CDR3 is TGTGCCAGCAGCGCCAGGGGGCGGGAACTGTTTTTT.

The V gene is TRBV27, the J gene TRBJ2-7, with D hard to call. Germline-derived CDR1 and CDR2 are MNHEY and SMNVEV (reference sequence). The CDR3 runs to 14 residues. V dropped 0 bases and J dropped 2 bases, with 8 bases sitting between them. The CDR3 loop reads CASSLSWVTYEQYF. CDR3 coding DNA: TGTGCCAGCAGTTTATCGTGGGTGACCTACGAGCAGTACTTC.

The chain couples TRBV19 to TRBJ2-5; 8 nucleotides line up with TRBD2. The germline V gene has CDR1 LNHDA and CDR2 SQIVND (reference sequence). The CDR3 is made up of 15 amino acids. With V trimmed by 5 bases and J by 2 bases, 7 bases remained unmatched. Written as DNA, the CDR3 is TGTGCCAGTAGTCGAATAGCGGGACCACAAGAGACCCAGTACTTC. It is translated as CASSRIAGPQETQYF. The variable domain in full, completed from reference TRBV19 and TRBJ2-5, reads DGGITQSPKYLFRKEGQNVTLSCEQNLNHDAMYWYRQDPGQGLRLIYYSQIVNDFQKGDIAEGYSVSREKKESFPLTVTSAQKNPTAFYLCASSRIAGPQETQYFGPGTRLLVL.

The chain couples TRBV29-1 to TRBJ1-3; 8 positions agree with TRBD1. CDR1 is SQVTM, CDR2 ANQGSEA, per germline. The CDR3 has 16 amino acids. J lost 0 bases, V lost 4 bases, and 8 bases had no gene match. CDR3 loop: CSVGTRDRSSGNTIYF. The CDR3, as DNA: TGCAGCGTTGGTACCCGGGACAGGAGCTCTGGAAACACCATATATTTT.

The CDR3 here is CATSREDRGGYGYTF. The CDR3 DNA reads TGTGCCACCAGCAGAGAGGACAGGGGAGGATATGGCTACACCTTC. V is TRBV15 and J is TRBJ1-2; 9 bases are shared with TRBD1. CDR1 LNHNV and CDR2 YYDKDF come from the germline V gene (reference sequence). The CDR3 loop spans 15 amino acids. With V trimmed by 0 bases and J by 5 bases, 4 bases remained unmatched. The full variable domain, completed using reference TRBV15 and TRBJ1-2, is DAMVIQNPRYQVTQFGKPVTLSCSQTLNHNVMYWYQQKSSQAPKLLFHYYDKDFNNEADTPDNFQSRRPNTSFCFLDIRSPGLGDTAMYLCATSREDRGGYGYTFGSGTRLTVV.

The chain couples TRBV7-9 to TRBJ1-1; D uncertain. Per germline, CDR1 SEHNR and CDR2 FQNEAQ (reference sequence). V lost 2 bases to trimming and J lost 0 bases, with 7 bases between them. The CDR3 contains 14 residues. CDR3 residues: CASSLQLLNTEAFF. For the CDR3, the DNA is TGTGCCAGCAGCTTACAGCTATTGAACACTGAAGCTTTCTTT.

In DNA, the CDR3 is TGTGCCAGCAGCTTAGTTACAGGGAACTTTGCGGCCGGGGAGCTGTTTTTT. Translated, it gives CASSLVTGNFAAGELFF. The V gene is TRBV5-8, the J gene TRBJ2-2; D possibly corresponds to TRBD1 (6 bases). Trimming left V 2 bases short and J 6 bases short, with 20 bases between. CDR3 length: 17 residues. CDR1 and CDR2 (germline): SGHTS, YDEGEE. The whole variable domain, filled in from reference TRBV5-8 and TRBJ2-2, reads EAGVTQSPTHLIKTRGQQATLRCSPISGHTSVYWYQQALGLGLQFLLWYDEGEERNRGNFPPRFSGRQFPNYSSELNVNALELEDSALYLCASSLVTGNFAAGELFFGEGSRLTVL.

Here the CDR3 reads CASSQGVIRGTNEKLFF. The CDR3 DNA reads as TGTGCCAGCAGCCAAGGGGTGATTAGGGGAACTAATGAAAAACTGTTTTTT. The chain couples TRBV4-2 to TRBJ1-4; D perhaps matches TRBD1 (5 bases). Between the trimmed V and J ends, which lost 1 base and 1 base, there was a span of 13 bases. From germline, CDR1 is LGHNA and CDR2 YNFKEQ. The CDR3 runs 17 residues.

On this clone itself: Because the CDR3's place on the DNA is in doubt, the DNA is left out and the CDR3 is given as listed by TCRdb. The chain recombines TRBV5-8 with TRBJ1-4. The CDR3 extends over 14 residues, inclusive of both ends. Per the germline V gene, CDR1 is SGHTS and CDR2 is YDEGEE. CDR3 region: CASSFGPGTGKLFF.

The J gene is TRBJ2-1, the V gene TRBV9; tentatively, D is TRBD2 (5 bases). V gave up 2 bases and J gave up 5 bases, with 17 bases separating them. Germline values: CDR1 SGDLS, CDR2 YYNGEE. The CDR3 length is 16 residues. The CDR3, as DNA: TGTGCCAGCAGCGTTGGTTCAGGAGGAGCGGACAATGAGCAGTTCTTC. As protein: CASSVGSGGADNEQFF.

V is TRBV6-6 and J is TRBJ1-1; no firm D call. Germline CDR1 MNHNY, CDR2 SVGAGI (reference sequence). The V and J ends lost 2 bases and 0 bases respectively, with 7 bases between them. The CDR3 spans 14 residues. CDR3 bases: TGTGCCAGCAGTTACAGGAACATGAACACTGAAGCTTTCTTT. Amino acids: CASSYRNMNTEAFF.

V and J are TRBV21-1 and TRBJ1-1. TRBV21-1 is labeled a pseudogene. CDR3 length: 23 amino acids. CDR3 loop: CASSPKPGGLAHELAIVNTEAFF. In DNA, the CDR3 is TGTGCCAGCAGCCCAAAACCGGGGGGTCTGGCTCATGAACTGGCAATCGTGAACACTGAAGCTTTCTTT.

This chain uses TRBV6-5 with TRBJ1-3; unclear D gene. This CDR3 has 16 residues. Deletions cut 0 bases from V and 4 bases from J, with 13 bases between. Germline V gives CDR1 MNHEY, CDR2 SVGAGI. CDR3 in DNA: TGTGCCAGCAGTTACTCGAGATCCTCGAAAGGAAACACCATATATTTT. Protein product: CASSYSRSSKGNTIYF.

The chain is built from TRBV2 and TRBJ2-1; D gene ambiguous. Germline CDR1 is SNHLY and CDR2 is FYNNEI. The V end was cut by 4 bases, the J end by 5 bases, with 6 bases between. This CDR3 has 12 residues. CDR3 sequence reads: CASSANDNEQFF. For the CDR3, the DNA is TGTGCCAGCAGTGCTAACGACAATGAGCAGTTCTTC. The full variable domain, rest sourced from reference TRBV2 and TRBJ2-1, is EPEVTQTPSHQVTQMGQEVILRCVPISNHLYFYWYRQILGQKVEFLVSFYNNEISEKSEIFDDQFSVERPDGSNFTLKIRSTKLEDSAMYFCASSANDNEQFFGPGTRLTVL.

As regards this clone: Other DNA sequences in this specimen translate into the identical CDR3. The chain employs TRBV6-6 and TRBJ1-1; D is perhaps TRBD1 (5 bases). The V gene's germline CDR1 is MNHNY and CDR2 SVGAGI (reference sequence). V was cut by 5 bases and J by 1 base, with 8 bases left in between. The CDR3 loop spans 13 amino acids. The CDR3 DNA reads TGTGCCAGCAGTCCTCAGGGGAACACTGAAGCTTTCTTT. Protein: CASSPQGNTEAFF.

The chain has TRBV2 and TRBJ2-4; D is unresolved. The germline gives CDR1 SNHLY, CDR2 FYNNEI. The ends were cut back, 6 bases at V and 8 bases at J, with 17 bases in the middle. The CDR3 covers 14 residues. Here the CDR3 reads CASRPTPSQDIQYF. The CDR3 nucleotides are TGTGCCAGCAGGCCGACTCCCAGCCAGGACATTCAGTACTTC.

This clone was detected once. The chain employs TRBV30 and TRBJ1-2, with D maybe TRBD1 (6 bases). There are 13 residues in the CDR3. Looked up from germline, CDR1 is GTSNPN and CDR2 is SVGIG (reference sequence). V lost 3 bases and J 3 bases, leaving 11 bases between the germline ends. This CDR3 is CAWRQDSDYGYTF. CDR3 bases: TGTGCCTGGAGGCAGGACAGCGACTATGGCTACACCTTC.